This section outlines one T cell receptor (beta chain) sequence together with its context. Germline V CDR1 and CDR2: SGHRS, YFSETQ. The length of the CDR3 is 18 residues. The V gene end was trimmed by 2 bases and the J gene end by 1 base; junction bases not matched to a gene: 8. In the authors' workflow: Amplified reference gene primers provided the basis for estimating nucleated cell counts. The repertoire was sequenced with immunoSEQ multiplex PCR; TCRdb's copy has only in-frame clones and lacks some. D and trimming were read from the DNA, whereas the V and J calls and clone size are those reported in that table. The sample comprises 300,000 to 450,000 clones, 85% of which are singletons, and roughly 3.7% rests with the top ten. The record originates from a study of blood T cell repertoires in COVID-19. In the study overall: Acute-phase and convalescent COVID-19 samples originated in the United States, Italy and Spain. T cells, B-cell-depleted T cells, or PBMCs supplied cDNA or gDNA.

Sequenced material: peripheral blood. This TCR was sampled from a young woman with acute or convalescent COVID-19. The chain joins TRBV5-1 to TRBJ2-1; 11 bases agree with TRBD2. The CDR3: CASSFLAGGYNSYNEQFF. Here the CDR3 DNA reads TGCGCCAGCAGCTTTCTAGCGGGGGGATATAATTCCTACAATGAGCAGTTCTTC.